This passage covers 5 T cell receptor beta chains from one sample sequenced in a study of post-analysis software for immune sequencing data. Study-level results: Five or six TRBV segments, TRBV5-6, TRBV5-1 and TRBV20-1 among them, were found more frequent in patients than controls.

Unique molecular identifiers had been added to the TCR beta cDNA libraries. MiXCR was run by TCRdb on the PCR reads, yielding one entry per CDR3 protein. Found here are about 460,000 distinct CDR3 sequences, around 40% of them singletons; the top ten hold about 12%. These receptors lack a known antigen. Sequences were obtained from blood. The origin of the receptors is a girl aged 10 to 17 with multiple sclerosis.

A few counts support this clonotype. CDR3 DNA: TGTGCCAGCAGCCGGTGGGGCTCTGGCTACACCTTC. Its translation: CASSRWGSGYTF. This chain uses TRBV28 with TRBJ1-2; a weak D match, TRBD1 (5 bases). CDR1 MDHEN and CDR2 SYDVKM come from the germline V gene. V shed 6 bases and J shed 7 bases, with 12 bases lying between them. This CDR3 has 12 residues.

The chain is built from TRBV6-5 and TRBJ1-2, with a possible D match to TRBD1 (6 bases). The V and J ends lost 6 bases and 6 bases respectively, with 11 bases between them. The germline gives CDR1 MNHEY, CDR2 SVGAGI. The CDR3 is 12 residues long. CDR3: CASSRHRDGYTF. CDR3 in DNA: TGTGCCAGCAGCCGCCACAGGGATGGCTACACCTTC.

This clonotype showed up just a few times. The chain is built from TRBV2 and TRBJ2-1; 12 positions match TRBD2. V was pared by 7 bases and J by 7 bases, with 5 bases of the junction left unmatched. Germline lookup yields CDR1 SNHLY and CDR2 FYNNEI. The CDR3 has 14 amino acids. Here the CDR3 reads CASTSGRASNEQFF. As DNA, the CDR3 is TGTGCCAGCACTAGCGGGAGGGCCAGTAATGAGCAGTTCTTC.

This chain links TRBV12-3 or TRBV12-4 with TRBJ2-1; weak D call: TRBD2 (6 bases). The germline V and J ends were trimmed by 5 bases and 8 bases, with 13 bases remaining between them. CDR3 size: 13 residues. CDR3 residues: CASSRRLGDEQFF. In DNA form, the CDR3 reads TGTGCCAGCAGTCGCCGACTAGGCGATGAGCAGTTCTTC.

This clonotype came up many times. This chain uses TRBV13 with TRBJ2-6; D may be TRBD1 or TRBD2 (5 bases each). The CDR3 is 16 residues long. Deletions cut 0 bases from V and 4 bases from J, with 10 bases between. Germline V CDR1 and CDR2: PRHDT, FYEKMQ (reference sequence). CDR3 DNA sequence: TGTGCCAGCAGCTTAGGAAAGGGGACCGGGGCCAACGTCCTGACTTTC. Encoded protein: CASSLGKGTGANVLTF.